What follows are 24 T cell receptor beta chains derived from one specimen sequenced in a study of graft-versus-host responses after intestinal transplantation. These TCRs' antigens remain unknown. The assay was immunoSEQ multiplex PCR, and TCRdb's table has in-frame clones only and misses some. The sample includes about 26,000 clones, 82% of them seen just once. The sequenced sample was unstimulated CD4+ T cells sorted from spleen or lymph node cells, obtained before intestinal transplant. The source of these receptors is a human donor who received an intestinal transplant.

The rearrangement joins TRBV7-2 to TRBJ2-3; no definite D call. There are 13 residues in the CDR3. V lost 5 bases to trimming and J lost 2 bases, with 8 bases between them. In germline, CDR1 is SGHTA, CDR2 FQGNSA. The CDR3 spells CASSTDLTDTQYF. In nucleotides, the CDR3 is TGTGCCAGCAGCACGGACCTCACAGATACGCAGTATTTT.

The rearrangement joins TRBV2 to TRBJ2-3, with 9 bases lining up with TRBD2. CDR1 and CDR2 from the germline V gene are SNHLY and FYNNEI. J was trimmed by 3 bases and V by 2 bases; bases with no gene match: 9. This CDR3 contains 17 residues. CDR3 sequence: CASSERGLAGITDTQYF. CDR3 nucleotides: TGTGCCAGCAGTGAAAGGGGTCTAGCGGGGATAACAGATACGCAGTATTTT.

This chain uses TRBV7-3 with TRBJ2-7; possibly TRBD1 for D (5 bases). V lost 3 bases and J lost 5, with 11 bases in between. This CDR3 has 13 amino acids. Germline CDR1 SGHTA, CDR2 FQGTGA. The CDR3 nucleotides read TGTGCCAGCAGCTTTCAGGGAAGCGACGAGCAGTACTTC. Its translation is CASSFQGSDEQYF.

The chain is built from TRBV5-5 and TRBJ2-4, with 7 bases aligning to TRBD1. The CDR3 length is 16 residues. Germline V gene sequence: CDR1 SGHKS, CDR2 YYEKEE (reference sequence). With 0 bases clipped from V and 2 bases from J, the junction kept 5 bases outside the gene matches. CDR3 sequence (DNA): TGTGCCAGCAGCTTGGGACAGGGCCTAACCAAAAACATTCAGTACTTC. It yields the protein CASSLGQGLTKNIQYF.

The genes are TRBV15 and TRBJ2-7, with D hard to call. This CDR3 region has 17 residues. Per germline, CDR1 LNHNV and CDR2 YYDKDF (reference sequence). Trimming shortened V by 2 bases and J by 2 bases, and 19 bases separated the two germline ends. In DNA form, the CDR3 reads TGTGCCACCAGCAGACCCCGTGTGGGGTTCTATGCCTACGAGCAGTACTTC. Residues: CATSRPRVGFYAYEQYF.

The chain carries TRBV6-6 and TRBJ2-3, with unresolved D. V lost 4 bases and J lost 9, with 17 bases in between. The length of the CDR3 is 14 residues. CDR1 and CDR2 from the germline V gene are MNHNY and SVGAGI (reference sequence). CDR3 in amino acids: CASSSDWTLWTQYF. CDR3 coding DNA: TGTGCCAGCAGTTCCGATTGGACCCTCTGGACGCAGTATTTT.

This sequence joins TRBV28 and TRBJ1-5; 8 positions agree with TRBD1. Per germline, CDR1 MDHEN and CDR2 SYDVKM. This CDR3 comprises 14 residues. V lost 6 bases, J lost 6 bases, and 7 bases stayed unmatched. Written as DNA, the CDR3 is TGTGCCAGCAGACCAGGGGGCTGGAGTCAGCCCCAGCATTTT. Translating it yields CASRPGGWSQPQHF.

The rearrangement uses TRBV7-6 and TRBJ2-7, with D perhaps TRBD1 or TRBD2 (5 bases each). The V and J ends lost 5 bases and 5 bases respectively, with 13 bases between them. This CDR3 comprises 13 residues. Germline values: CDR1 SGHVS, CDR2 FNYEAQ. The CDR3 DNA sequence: TGTGCCAGCAGCCTAAGCCAGGGACACGAGCAGTACTTC. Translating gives CASSLSQGHEQYF.

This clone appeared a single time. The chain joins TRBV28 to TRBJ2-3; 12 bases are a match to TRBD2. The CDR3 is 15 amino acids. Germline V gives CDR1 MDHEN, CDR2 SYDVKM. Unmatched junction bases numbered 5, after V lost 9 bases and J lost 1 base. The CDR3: CASRTSGKGTDTQYF. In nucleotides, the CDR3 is TGTGCCAGTCGGACTAGCGGGAAAGGCACAGATACGCAGTATTTT.

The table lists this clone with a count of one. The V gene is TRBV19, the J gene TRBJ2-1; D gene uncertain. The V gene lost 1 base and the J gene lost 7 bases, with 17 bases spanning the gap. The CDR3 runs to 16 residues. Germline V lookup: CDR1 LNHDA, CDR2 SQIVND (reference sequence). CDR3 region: CASSIGRGSKGNEQFF. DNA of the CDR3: TGTGCCAGTAGTATAGGTCGCGGCTCAAAGGGAAATGAGCAGTTCTTC.

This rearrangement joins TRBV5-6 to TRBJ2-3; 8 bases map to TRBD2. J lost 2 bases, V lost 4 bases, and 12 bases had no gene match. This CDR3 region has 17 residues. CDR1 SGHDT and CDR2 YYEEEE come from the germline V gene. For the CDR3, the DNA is TGTGCCAGCAGCCTCCTCAGCCTAGCGGGCTTCACAGATACGCAGTATTTT. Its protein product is CASSLLSLAGFTDTQYF. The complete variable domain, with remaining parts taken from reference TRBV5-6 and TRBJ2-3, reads DAGVTQSPTHLIKTRGQQVTLRCSPKSGHDTVSWYQQALGQGPQFIFQYYEEEERQRGNFPDRFSGHQFPNYSSELNVNALLLGDSALYLCASSLLSLAGFTDTQYFGPGTRLTVL.

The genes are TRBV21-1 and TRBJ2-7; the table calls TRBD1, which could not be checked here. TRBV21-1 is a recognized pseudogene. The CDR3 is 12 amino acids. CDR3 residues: CASSRDIYEQYF. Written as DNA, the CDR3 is TGTGCCAGCAGCCGGGACATCTACGAGCAGTACTTC.

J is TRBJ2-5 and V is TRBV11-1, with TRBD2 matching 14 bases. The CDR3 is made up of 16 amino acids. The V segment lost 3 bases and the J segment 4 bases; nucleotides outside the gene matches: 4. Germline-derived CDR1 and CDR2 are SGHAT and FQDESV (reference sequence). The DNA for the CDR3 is TGTGCCAGCAGCTTGGGACTAGCGGGGGCGGGAGAGACCCAGTACTTC. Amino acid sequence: CASSLGLAGAGETQYF.

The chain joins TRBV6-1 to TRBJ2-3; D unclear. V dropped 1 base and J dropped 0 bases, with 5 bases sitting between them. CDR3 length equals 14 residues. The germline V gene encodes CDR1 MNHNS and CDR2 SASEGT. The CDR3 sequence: CASSEGTSTDTQYF. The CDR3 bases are TGTGCCAGCAGTGAAGGTACTAGCACAGATACGCAGTATTTT.

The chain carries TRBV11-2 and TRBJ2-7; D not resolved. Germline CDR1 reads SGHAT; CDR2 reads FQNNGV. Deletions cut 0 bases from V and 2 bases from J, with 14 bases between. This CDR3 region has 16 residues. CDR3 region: CASSLEGRIPTYEQYF. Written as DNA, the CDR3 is TGTGCCAGCAGCTTAGAAGGGCGGATCCCCACCTACGAGCAGTACTTC.

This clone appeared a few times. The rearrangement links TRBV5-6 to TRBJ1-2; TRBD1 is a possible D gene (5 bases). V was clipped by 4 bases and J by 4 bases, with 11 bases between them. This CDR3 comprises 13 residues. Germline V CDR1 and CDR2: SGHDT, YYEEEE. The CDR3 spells CASSVGDAYGYTF. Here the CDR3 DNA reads TGTGCCAGCAGCGTCGGGGACGCCTATGGCTACACCTTC. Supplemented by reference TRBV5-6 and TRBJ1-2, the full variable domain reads DAGVTQSPTHLIKTRGQQVTLRCSPKSGHDTVSWYQQALGQGPQFIFQYYEEEERQRGNFPDRFSGHQFPNYSSELNVNALLLGDSALYLCASSVGDAYGYTFGSGTRLTVV.

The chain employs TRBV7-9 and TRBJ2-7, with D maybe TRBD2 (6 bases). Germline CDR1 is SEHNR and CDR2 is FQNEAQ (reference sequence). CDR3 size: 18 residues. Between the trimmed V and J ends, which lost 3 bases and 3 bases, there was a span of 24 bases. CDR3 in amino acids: CASSFRGLKAGLVYEQYF. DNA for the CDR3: TGTGCCAGCAGCTTTCGGGGCCTGAAGGCGGGACTCGTCTACGAGCAGTACTTC.

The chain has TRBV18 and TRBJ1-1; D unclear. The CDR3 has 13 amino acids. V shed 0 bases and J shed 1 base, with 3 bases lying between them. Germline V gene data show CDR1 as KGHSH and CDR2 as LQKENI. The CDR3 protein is CASSPPKNTEAFF. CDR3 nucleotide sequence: TGTGCCAGCTCACCACCGAAGAACACTGAAGCTTTCTTT.

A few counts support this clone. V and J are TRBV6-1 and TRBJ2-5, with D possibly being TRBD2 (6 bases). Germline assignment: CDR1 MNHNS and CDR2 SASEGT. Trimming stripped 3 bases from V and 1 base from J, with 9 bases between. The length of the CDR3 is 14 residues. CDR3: CASSESSVQETQYF. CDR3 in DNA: TGTGCCAGCAGTGAGTCTAGCGTCCAAGAGACCCAGTACTTC.

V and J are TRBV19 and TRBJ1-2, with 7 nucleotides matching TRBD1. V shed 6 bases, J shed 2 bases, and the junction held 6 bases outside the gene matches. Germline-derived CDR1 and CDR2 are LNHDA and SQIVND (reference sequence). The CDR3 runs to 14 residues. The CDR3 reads CASSSPTGNYGYTF. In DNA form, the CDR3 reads TGTGCCAGTAGCTCCCCGACAGGGAACTATGGCTACACCTTC.

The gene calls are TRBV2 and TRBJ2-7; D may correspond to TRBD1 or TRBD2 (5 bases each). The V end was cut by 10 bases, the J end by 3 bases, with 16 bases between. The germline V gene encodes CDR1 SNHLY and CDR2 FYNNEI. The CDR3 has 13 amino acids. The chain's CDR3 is CATKTGPGYEQYF. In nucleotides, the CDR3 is TGTGCCACCAAGACGGGGCCAGGCTACGAGCAGTACTTC. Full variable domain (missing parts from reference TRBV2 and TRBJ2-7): EPEVTQTPSHQVTQMGQEVILRCVPISNHLYFYWYRQILGQKVEFLVSFYNNEISEKSEIFDDQFSVERPDGSNFTLKIRSTKLEDSAMYFCATKTGPGYEQYFGPGTRLTVT.

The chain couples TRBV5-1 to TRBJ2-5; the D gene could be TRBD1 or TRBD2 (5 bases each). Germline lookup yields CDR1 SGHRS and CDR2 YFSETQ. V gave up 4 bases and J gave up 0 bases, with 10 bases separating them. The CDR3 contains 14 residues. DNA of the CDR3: TGCGCCAGCAGCCCCGGGACGAACCAAGAGACCCAGTACTTC. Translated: CASSPGTNQETQYF. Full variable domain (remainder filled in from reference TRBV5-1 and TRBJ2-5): KAGVTQTPRYLIKTRGQQVTLSCSPISGHRSVSWYQQTPGQGLQFLFEYFSETQRNKGNFPGRFSGRQFSNSRSEMNVSTLELGDSALYLCASSPGTNQETQYFGPGTRLLVL.

The CDR3 protein is CASKRGGGNEQFF. CDR3 nucleotide sequence: TGTGCCAGCAAGCGGGGGGGCGGCAATGAGCAGTTCTTC. The J gene is TRBJ2-1, the V gene TRBV2; 10 nucleotides match TRBD2. The trim removed 7 bases at V and 6 bases at J, leaving 3 bases unmatched. Germline CDR1 SNHLY, CDR2 FYNNEI. The CDR3 runs 13 residues.

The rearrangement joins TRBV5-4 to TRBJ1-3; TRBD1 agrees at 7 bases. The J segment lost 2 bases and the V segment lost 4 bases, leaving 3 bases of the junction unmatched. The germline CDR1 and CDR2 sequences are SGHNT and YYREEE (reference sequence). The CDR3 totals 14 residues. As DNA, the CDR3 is TGTGCCAGCAGCGCTGACAGGGCTGGAAACACCATATATTTT. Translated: CASSADRAGNTIYF.